A selection of T cell receptor beta chains follows, all from one sample in a study of blood T cells in healthy people across ages. TCRdb re-called the 5' RACE reads with MiXCR, one entry per CDR3 protein. The profile shows approximately 850,000 distinct CDR3 sequences, more than 45% of them singletons. Input material: blood. These receptor sequences come from a young man in good health. Each CDR3 is given with its conserved first and last residue. Fields, in order: D gene, V gene, clone size, J gene, CDR3 DNA, CDR3 protein. D genes are given only for firm matches. The listing skips clone size in some rows; elsewhere it reads once, few, many or a size class.

>TRBD1|TRBV12-3/TRBV12-4|-|TRBJ2-7
TGTGCCAGCAGTTTAGTACAGGGGATCGAGCAGTACTTC
CASSLVQGIEQYF
>TRBD1|TRBV10-3|-|TRBJ2-7
TGTGCCGCCGACAGGGGCGGCGAGCAGTACTTC
CAADRGGEQYF
>-|TRBV7-2|-|TRBJ2-5
TGTACCAGCAGCTTTGTGGTCGGAGAGACCCAGTACTTC
CTSSFVVGETQYF
>TRBD1|TRBV18|many|TRBJ2-5
TGTGCCAGCTCACGTCACAGGGGCCAAGAGACCCAGTACTTC
CASSRHRGQETQYF
>-|TRBV4-1|-|TRBJ2-3
TGCGCCAGCAGCCCGCTGGAGCAAGATACGCAGTATTTT
CASSPLEQDTQYF
>-|TRBV7-9|many|TRBJ1-6
TGTGCCAGCAGCTTTTCGGGGGAGACTTCACCCCTCCACTTT
CASSFSGETSPLHF
>-|TRBV12-3/TRBV12-4|-|TRBJ2-5
TGTGCCAGCAGTTTTTCAGGAAAAGCGACCCAGTACTTC
CASSFSGKATQYF
>-|TRBV5-1|few|TRBJ2-1
TGCGCCAGCAGTTTGGCCGAGCGGTTCAATGAGCAGTTCTTC
CASSLAERFNEQFF
>TRBD2|TRBV7-2|-|TRBJ2-5
TGTGCCAGCAGCCCAACTCCGGGACTAGCGGGAGGAATAGAGACCCAGTACTTC
CASSPTPGLAGGIETQYF
>-|TRBV7-9|once|TRBJ2-5
TGTGCCAGCGCGGTCCTCGGGCAAGAGACCCAGTACTTC
CASAVLGQETQYF
>-|TRBV3-1|few|TRBJ2-7
TGTGCCAGCAGGGGGCCAGCCGCAGCCTACGAGCAGTACTTC
CASRGPAAAYEQYF
>TRBD1|TRBV5-1|-|TRBJ2-5
TGCGCCAGCAGCCCCGGACCTGACAGGGAGCAGTACTTC
CASSPGPDREQYF
>-|TRBV6-2/TRBV6-3|few|TRBJ2-4
TGTGCCAGCAGTTACGGTCCCGAAAACATTCAGTACTTC
CASSYGPENIQYF
>TRBD1|TRBV5-8|-|TRBJ1-2
TGTGCCAGCAGCTTGGTCGGGACAGGGGGCGGCCATGGCTACACCTTC
CASSLVGTGGGHGYTF
>-|TRBV9|-|TRBJ2-1
TGTGCCAGCACCCGTTGGGGAAGCTCCTACAATGAGCAGTTCTTC
CASTRWGSSYNEQFF
>-|TRBV13|-|TRBJ1-6
TGTGCCAGCAGCTCGGGGGGGGCAGGGTCGGGTTCACCCCTCCACTTT
CASSSGGAGSGSPLHF
>TRBD2|TRBV5-1|-|TRBJ2-7
TGCGCCAGCAGCGGACTAGCGGGACAAGGCGAGCAGTACTTC
CASSGLAGQGEQYF
>TRBD1|TRBV20-1|-|TRBJ1-2
TGCAGTGCTGAGTCCCGGGACAGGTTCGATGGCTACACCTTC
CSAESRDRFDGYTF
>-|TRBV10-3|once|TRBJ1-1
TGTGCCACGACATTAGGGGATGTAGGCACTGAAGCTTTCTTT
CATTLGDVGTEAFF
>TRBD1|TRBV29-1|few|TRBJ2-1
TGCAGCGTTACAAGCACAGGGGGTGACGAGCAGTTCTTC
CSVTSTGGDEQFF
>-|TRBV5-1|-|TRBJ2-1
TGCGCCAGCAGCTTGCAAGGGCGATACAATGAGCAGTTCTTC
CASSLQGRYNEQFF
>TRBD1|TRBV5-1|-|TRBJ2-3
TGCGCCAGCAGCTTGGGACAGGGGTCTAGCACAGATACGCAGTATTTT
CASSLGQGSSTDTQYF
>TRBD1|TRBV12-5|few|TRBJ2-3
TGTGCTAGTGGTCCGGGGACAGGGTACACAGATACGCAGTATTTT
CASGPGTGYTDTQYF
>TRBD2|TRBV4-3|many|TRBJ2-7
TGCGCCAGCAGCCAATTTGGAGCGGGAGAGGACGAGCAGTACTTC
CASSQFGAGEDEQYF
>-|TRBV29-1|-|TRBJ2-7
TGCAGCGCTGGGACGAACGTCCTAGACGAGCAGTACTTC
CSAGTNVLDEQYF
>TRBD2|TRBV5-1|few|TRBJ2-7
TGCGCCAGCAGCTTGCCGGGACTAGCCAACGAGCAGTACTTC
CASSLPGLANEQYF
>-|TRBV7-2|few|TRBJ2-7
TGTGCCAGCACCGGGTGGACAGCCACCTACGAGCAGTACTTC
CASTGWTATYEQYF
>-|TRBV6-6|-|TRBJ1-3
TGTGCCAGCAGTTACTCTGTGAGTGGCTCTGGAAACACCATATATTTT
CASSYSVSGSGNTIYF
>-|TRBV6-1|-|TRBJ2-7
TGTGCCAGCAGTGAAGCTGGGACGCCGGGCGAGCAGTACTTC
CASSEAGTPGEQYF
>TRBD1|TRBV4-3|-|TRBJ2-7
TGCGCCAGCAGCCAAGAGGCCCAGGGGGCTATCTACGAGCAGTACTTC
CASSQEAQGAIYEQYF
>-|TRBV10-3|-|TRBJ1-6
TGTGCCATCAGTGTAGGGATGGAAAATTCACCCCTCCACTTT
CAISVGMENSPLHF
>-|TRBV14|-|TRBJ2-6
TGTGCCAGCAGCCAAGGGACTTTC
CASSQGTF
>-|TRBV12-3/TRBV12-4|few|TRBJ2-5
TGTGCCAGCAGTACAGGGTCCGGGGAGACCCAGTACTTC
CASSTGSGETQYF
>-|TRBV6-2/TRBV6-3|few|TRBJ2-7
TGTGCCAGCAGTTACTCGGCGGAACAGTACTTC
CASSYSAEQYF
>TRBD2|TRBV28|many|TRBJ2-7
TGTGCCAGCAGTCCCGGGACTAGGGGGATTTCAGGGCAGTACTTC
CASSPGTRGISGQYF
>TRBD1|TRBV6-5|few|TRBJ1-1
TGTGCCAGCAGGAGACAGGGAATCACTGAAGCTTTCTTT
CASRRQGITEAFF
>-|TRBV12-3/TRBV12-4|many|TRBJ2-7
TGTGCCAGCAGTGCGGGTCCATACGAGCAGTACTTC
CASSAGPYEQYF
>-|TRBV2|-|TRBJ1-1
TGTGCCAGCTCTCGAGTCCGGGACGGGAACACTGAAGCTTTCTTT
CASSRVRDGNTEAFF
>-|TRBV20-1|-|TRBJ2-7
TGCAGTGCCAACTTGCCCGGGGACGACACCTACGAGCAGTACTTC
CSANLPGDDTYEQYF
>TRBD2|TRBV4-3|once|TRBJ2-1
TGCGCCAGCAGCCAAGATACTAGCGGGAGGCGTTCATATGAGCAGTTCTTC
CASSQDTSGRRSYEQFF
>-|TRBV25-1|-|TRBJ2-5
TGTGCCAGCAGTGCGGCCCCCGTTCCGACCCAGTACTTC
CASSAAPVPTQYF